The rows below give T cell receptor beta chains drawn from one sample of a study of vaccination and CD4 T cells after COVID-19. TCRdb fed the PCR reads into MiXCR, producing one record per CDR3 protein. The sample carries roughly 18,000 distinct CDR3 sequences, less than 60% recorded once. The antigens these receptors bind are not known. This material consisted of CD4+ T cells from blood, cultured in vitro, taken about 7 months after SARS-CoV-2 vaccination. Receptor source: a human donor who had recovered from COVID-19. CDR3s include the opening cysteine and the closing phenylalanine or tryptophan.

j_call v_call cdr3_length cdr3_aa
TRBJ1-1 TRBV7-2 15 CASSLAGTRNTEAFF
TRBJ1-2 TRBV19 12 CASSRPDSGYTF
TRBJ1-5 TRBV27 14 CASSPRQGYQPQHF
TRBJ2-5 TRBV12-2 14 CASRLVRCQETQYF
TRBJ2-7 TRBV28 15 CASRPRGGSAYEQYF
TRBJ1-1 TRBV7-2 15 CASSPTGQEGLKAFF
TRBJ1-5 TRBV20-1 14 CSARNRLGNQPQHF
TRBJ1-2 TRBV20-1 13 CSARRTGGEGYTF
TRBJ2-1 TRBV2 13 CASTRGGTNEQFF
TRBJ2-2 TRBV7-2 14 CASTSGLASGELFF
TRBJ1-6 TRBV19 13 CASGGQYNSPLHF
TRBJ1-1 TRBV7-3 14 CASSSTGQDREAFF
TRBJ1-1 TRBV6-1 14 CASSEGVGDTEAFF
TRBJ1-6 TRBV6-1 16 CASSEGDWWQNSPLHF
TRBJ1-5 TRBV19 15 CASTQGLNLNQPQHF
TRBJ2-7 TRBV7-2 13 CASSFAGTNEQYF